A single sample gave rise to the 10 T cell receptor beta chains below, sequenced in a study of cytomegalovirus exposure and HLA in healthy donors. Primers: 60 Vbeta forward and 13 Jbeta reverse. Libraries were prepared by immunoSEQ multiplex PCR; TCRdb keeps only in-frame clonotypes and omits some of them. The sample records about 150,000 clones, roughly 9.7% being singletons. The sample consisted of PBMCs. The source of these receptors is a man aged 50-60 years in good health and CMV-seronegative.

CDR3 sequence reads: CASSRGVMNTEAFF. CDR3 nucleotide sequence: TGTGCCAGCAGCCGGGGGGTAATGAACACTGAAGCTTTCTTT. The rearrangement uses TRBV6-5 and TRBJ1-1; a possible D gene is TRBD1 (5 bases). CDR3 length equals 14 residues. Trimming stripped 6 bases from V and 0 bases from J, with 11 bases between. Germline CDR1 is MNHEY and CDR2 is SVGAGI.

This clone was detected a few times. V usage is TRBV6-1 and J usage is TRBJ2-1; D unclear. Germline assignment: CDR1 MNHNS and CDR2 SASEGT. CDR3 length: 14 amino acids. Trimming pared 4 bases from V and 8 bases from J, leaving 15 bases between. This CDR3 is CASSVGSVTHEQFF. CDR3 DNA sequence: TGTGCCAGCAGTGTTGGTAGTGTCACCCATGAGCAGTTCTTC.

Concerning this clone itself: Different DNA sequences within this sample yield the same CDR3. The chain carries TRBV27 and TRBJ2-2; tentative D call: TRBD1 (5 bases). Trimming took 2 bases from V and 5 from J, leaving 6 bases between them. The germline gives CDR1 MNHEY, CDR2 SMNVEV (reference sequence). This CDR3 is 13 amino acids long. CDR3 DNA: TGTGCCAGCAGTTTAAGGGGAACCGGGGAGCTGTTTTTT. Translating it yields CASSLRGTGELFF.

This clone was counted between two and nine times. This chain joins TRBV5-1 and TRBJ2-5, with D perhaps matching TRBD2 (6 bases). This CDR3 spans 14 amino acids. V lost 9 bases and J lost 0, with 15 bases in between. Germline V gene lookup returns CDR1 SGHRS and CDR2 YFSETQ. The CDR3 coding sequence is TGCGCCACGGCCCTCGGGGGTTACCAAGAGACCCAGTACTTC. Residues: CATALGGYQETQYF.

V gene TRBV5-4 combines with J gene TRBJ1-2, with TRBD1 matching 9 bases. The V segment lost 0 bases and the J segment 5 bases; nucleotides outside the gene matches: 8. The CDR3 has 16 residues. Looked up from germline, CDR1 is SGHNT and CDR2 is YYREEE (reference sequence). CDR3 region: CASSLDWAGQGYGYTF. Here the CDR3 DNA reads TGTGCCAGCAGCTTGGATTGGGCGGGACAGGGATATGGCTACACCTTC.

This clone has only a few counts. The V call is TRBV7-9, the J call TRBJ1-2; D possibly corresponds to TRBD1 (5 bases). CDR1 is SEHNR, CDR2 FQNEAQ, per germline (reference sequence). The CDR3 has 12 residues. Trimming took 8 bases from V and 5 from J, leaving 12 bases between them. The CDR3 here is CASGRGQYGYTF. CDR3 bases: TGTGCCAGCGGGCGGGGCCAATATGGCTACACCTTC.

This clone was recorded a few times. The chain uses TRBV10-1 and TRBJ1-1; TRBD1 might be the D (6 bases). The CDR3 extends over 15 amino acids. Germline CDR1 and CDR2: WNHNN and SYGVQD (reference sequence). V gave up 0 bases and J gave up 1 base, with 9 bases separating them. The CDR3, as DNA: TGCGCCAGCAGTGAGTCTCGGGGGGCGAACACTGAAGCTTTCTTT. It translates to CASSESRGANTEAFF.

DNA of the CDR3: TGTGCCAGCAGTTCCGGGTGGGGCGACTATGGCTACACCTTC. Translating gives CASSSGWGDYGYTF. V usage is TRBV27 and J usage is TRBJ1-2; D is possibly TRBD1 (5 bases). This CDR3 is 14 amino acids long. Germline V gene lookup returns CDR1 MNHEY and CDR2 SMNVEV (reference sequence). Trimming cost V 4 bases and J 3 bases, with 12 bases left between them.

This clone has a handful of counts. The chain carries TRBV4-2 and TRBJ2-5, with 10 bases matching TRBD2. V lost 5 bases, J lost 2 bases, and 5 bases stayed unmatched. Germline V gene sequence: CDR1 LGHNA, CDR2 YNFKEQ. The CDR3 consists of 15 residues. The CDR3 sequence: CASSTTGLAQETQYF. In DNA, the CDR3 is TGTGCCAGCAGCACTACGGGACTAGCGCAAGAGACCCAGTACTTC.

This clone has just a few counts. Here the CDR3 reads CATSRGGGYNQPQHF. The CDR3 bases are TGTGCCACCAGCAGAGGGGGGGGCTACAATCAGCCCCAGCATTTT. The rearrangement joins TRBV15 to TRBJ1-5; perhaps TRBD1 as D (6 bases). The CDR3 loop spans 15 amino acids. The ends were cut back, 1 base at V and 3 bases at J, with 10 bases in the middle. CDR1 and CDR2 from the germline V gene are LNHNV and YYDKDF (reference sequence).